Below, one T cell receptor beta chain is given with its context. Its antigen is still unknown. This sample was taken from a study of cytomegalovirus exposure and HLA in healthy donors. Study-wide background: A data release that came early held tens of millions of unique TCRs from HLA-typed donors. Study results and limitations: Across all donors, roughly uniform sequencing depth was an assumption of the presence/absence analyses.

PCR was performed using 60 Vbeta and 13 Jbeta primers. Generated by immunoSEQ multiplex PCR, the TCRdb table keeps only in-frame clones and is missing some. The table lists over 150,000 clones, roughly 82% of them singletons. The V end was cut by 5 bases, the J end by 8 bases, with 15 bases between. Germline V gives CDR1 MDHEN, CDR2 SYDVKM. This CDR3 region has 13 residues. This sequence joins TRBV28 and TRBJ1-2; no reliable D call. This clonotype was sampled from a girl between 5 and 17 years old in good health and CMV-seropositive. Material: PBMCs. CDR3 in DNA: TGTGCCAGCAGTAATAATTGGCCGGAGGGCTACACCTTC. Encoded protein: CASSNNWPEGYTF.